This is a list of T cell receptor beta chains from one sample in a study of OX40 agonist ivuxolimab in advanced cancers. The table came from immunoSEQ multiplex PCR; TCRdb's copy has only in-frame clones and leaves some out. The sample lists 50,000 to 70,000 clones; more than 85% were seen once. Sequencing used CD4+ or CD8+ T cells sorted from blood, obtained in a trial of the OX40 agonist ivuxolimab. The receptor set was obtained from an adult with an advanced solid tumor such as melanoma, head and neck, liver or kidney cancer. The CDR3 runs from the conserved cysteine through the conserved F or W. The D gene is left open where the match is weak. Clone size is not always given. Where it is, it says once, few, many or a class for expanded clones.

J gene | V gene | D gene | clone size | CDR3 protein
TRBJ2-1 | TRBV7-2 | TRBD2 | - | CASSPRSGNRGNEQFF
TRBJ2-3 | TRBV9 | - | once | CASSVASSSTDTQYF
TRBJ1-1 | TRBV18 | - | - | CASSPTGGTEAFF
TRBJ2-3 | TRBV7-8 | - | once | CASSLAQASRLTDTQYF
TRBJ1-4 | TRBV6-5 | - | few | CASRPPGGYNEKLFF
TRBJ2-3 | TRBV10-3 | TRBD2 | - | CAISESSGRGTDTQYF
TRBJ2-3 | TRBV5-1 | - | - | CASSQDYQGTDTQYF
TRBJ1-3 | TRBV7-2 | - | once | CASSFLGRRTSGNTIYF
TRBJ1-1 | TRBV6-5 | - | - | CASKPGQNTEAFF
TRBJ2-1 | TRBV27 | - | - | CASSPRPGGGNEQFF
TRBJ1-2 | TRBV5-6 | - | - | CASSQNRGGYTF
TRBJ2-3 | TRBV7-9 | TRBD2 | - | CASIRAGTSTDTQYF
TRBJ2-1 | TRBV4-1 | TRBD2 | few | CASSQGASGRFPYNEQFF
TRBJ1-5 | TRBV4-3 | - | - | CASSQSGSGSNQPQHF
TRBJ2-7 | TRBV29-1 | - | - | CSVPTEPYEQYF
TRBJ2-1 | TRBV25-1 | TRBD2 | - | CASSESLGGRGVNEQFF
TRBJ2-7 | TRBV6-1 | TRBD2 | - | CASNPSGRSSEQYF
TRBJ1-1 | TRBV7-9 | TRBD1 | - | CASSVDRGLPEAFF
TRBJ2-4 | TRBV27 | - | - | CASSLSVDLAKNIQYF
TRBJ2-6 | TRBV19 | - | - | CASSIGGRAGANVLTF
TRBJ2-3 | TRBV29-1 | TRBD2 | - | CSVEGMGGLGVGTDTQYF
TRBJ1-1 | TRBV6-5 | - | - | CASSYPGGAFF
TRBJ2-5 | TRBV6-5 | TRBD1 | - | CASSYSSGTGGQTQYF
TRBJ2-1 | TRBV25-1 | TRBD2 | - | CASSRMTSGGAYNEQFF
TRBJ1-1 | TRBV6-6 | - | once | CASSFEGAEAFF
TRBJ2-5 | TRBV28 | TRBD1 | few | CASSEDRGVQETQYF
TRBJ2-3 | TRBV6-5 | - | - | CASSYSPPDTQYF
TRBJ2-7 | TRBV28 | - | - | CASSPGVPTYEQYF
TRBJ2-7 | TRBV27 | TRBD2 | once | CASSLRGGGDEQYF
TRBJ2-2 | TRBV7-9 | TRBD2 | - | CASSRGGSDSGELFF
TRBJ2-7 | TRBV5-1 | TRBD2 | - | CASKRDPYEQYF
TRBJ2-5 | TRBV5-1 | TRBD2 | - | CASSPQGGSQETQYF
TRBJ1-4 | TRBV4-1 | - | - | CASSQEKSGTTNEKLFF
TRBJ2-3 | TRBV10-1 | - | - | CARKMRASTDTQYF
TRBJ2-2 | TRBV6-1 | - | - | CASSATAVNTGELFF
TRBJ1-5 | TRBV10-3 | - | - | CAISEGQNSNQPQHF
TRBJ2-2 | TRBV11-2 | TRBD1 | - | CASSTGTGLFF
TRBJ2-5 | TRBV29-1 | - | - | CSVDPARTYQETQYF
TRBJ2-7 | TRBV5-5 | - | - | CASSPTTDVYEQYF
TRBJ2-3 | TRBV11-3 | - | - | CASSLRDWTDTQYF
TRBJ1-2 | TRBV6-5 | - | once | CASSSNYGYTF
TRBJ2-7 | TRBV5-1 | TRBD1 | - | CASSLDGTGILRNEQYF
TRBJ2-1 | TRBV6-5 | TRBD1 | - | CASTSGQRSYNEQFF
TRBJ2-7 | TRBV19 | TRBD2 | - | CASSTGGSRREQYF
TRBJ2-1 | TRBV18 | TRBD1 | - | CASSQRTGGYHNEQFF
TRBJ2-7 | TRBV7-8 | - | - | CASSLAGGGYEQYF
TRBJ2-7 | TRBV5-1 | TRBD2 | few | CASSLATSITYEQYF
TRBJ2-1 | TRBV29-1 | - | - | CSTQGEYNEQFF
TRBJ1-5 | TRBV5-4 | TRBD1 | - | CASSPGTGGNQPQHF
TRBJ2-7 | TRBV11-3 | TRBD1 | once | CASSLDSGTGAEQYF
TRBJ1-3 | TRBV25-1 | - | - | CASSEYEAVNTIYF
TRBJ2-6 | TRBV6-5 | - | once | CASSYGGSGANVLTF
TRBJ2-7 | TRBV6-1 | - | - | CASSDGQLYEQYF